This TCR beta chain was documented in a study of beta chain features in type 1 diabetes. Regarding the study as a whole: The cDNA sequencing approach could over-represent high-TCR-expressing cells. VDJ junctions from type 1 diabetes patients carried fewer insertions and larger deletions.

The V gene lost 4 bases and the J gene lost 2 bases, with 14 bases spanning the gap. Germline-derived CDR1 and CDR2 are ENHRY and SYGVKD. The CDR3 covers 15 residues. Purity above 95% was achieved in all sorted populations. Reverse transcribing all isolated RNA meant expressed TCRB transcripts were sequenced. There were several million reads on average in the naive, central memory and regulatory T cell samples. Sequencing was performed with immunoSEQ multiplex PCR; in TCRdb, only in-frame clones are kept and a portion is missing. The table includes about 320,000 clones, 14% detected once. This clone was observed a few times. Antigen: not known.

The rearrangement links TRBV10-3 to TRBJ1-1; possible D gene TRBD1, 6 bases. Material: central memory CD4+ T cells from blood. The source of this sequence is a man younger than 40 in good health. The CDR3 is CAISGGGASNTEAFF. CDR3 DNA: TGTGCCATCAGTGGTGGGGGGGCCTCAAACACTGAAGCTTTCTTT.